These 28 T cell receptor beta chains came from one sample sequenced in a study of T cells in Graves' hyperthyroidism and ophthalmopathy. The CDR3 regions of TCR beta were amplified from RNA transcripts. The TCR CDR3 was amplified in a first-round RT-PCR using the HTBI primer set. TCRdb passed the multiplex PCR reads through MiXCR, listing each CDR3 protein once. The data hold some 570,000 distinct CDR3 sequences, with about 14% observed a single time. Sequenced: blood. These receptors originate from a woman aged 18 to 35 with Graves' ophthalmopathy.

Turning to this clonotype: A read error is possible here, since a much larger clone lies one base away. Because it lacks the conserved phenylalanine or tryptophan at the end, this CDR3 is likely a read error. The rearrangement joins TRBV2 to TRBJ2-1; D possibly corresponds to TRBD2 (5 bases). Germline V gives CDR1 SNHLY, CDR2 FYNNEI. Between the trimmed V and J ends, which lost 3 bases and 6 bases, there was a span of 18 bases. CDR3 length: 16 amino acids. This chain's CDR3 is CASSDMWTPRSNEQFS. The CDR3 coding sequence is TGTGCCAGCAGTGATATGTGGACTCCGAGGTCCAATGAGCAGTTCTCC.

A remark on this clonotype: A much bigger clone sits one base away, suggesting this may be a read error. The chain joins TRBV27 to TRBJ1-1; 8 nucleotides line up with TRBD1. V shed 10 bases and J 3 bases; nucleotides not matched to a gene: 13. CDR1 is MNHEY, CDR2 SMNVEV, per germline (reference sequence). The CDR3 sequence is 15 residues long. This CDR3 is CATNARTGMDTEAFF. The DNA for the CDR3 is TGTGCCACCAACGCCCGGACAGGGATGGACACTGAAGCTTTCTTT.

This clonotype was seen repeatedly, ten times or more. CDR3 loop: CSVEDNRVAEAFF. The CDR3 DNA follows: TGCAGCGTTGAAGATAATCGAGTAGCTGAAGCTTTCTTT. V usage is TRBV29-1 and J usage is TRBJ1-1, with unresolved D. CDR3 length: 13 amino acids. In germline, CDR1 is SQVTM, CDR2 ANQGSEA. Trimming removed 0 bases at V and 6 bases at J, with 11 bases between. The variable domain in full, with the rest retrieved from reference TRBV29-1 and TRBJ1-1, is SAVISQKPSRDICQRGTSLTIQCQVDSQVTMMFWYRQQPGQSLTLIATANQGSEATYESGFVIDKFPISRPNLTFSTLTVSNMSPEDSSIYLCSVEDNRVAEAFFGQGTRLTVV.

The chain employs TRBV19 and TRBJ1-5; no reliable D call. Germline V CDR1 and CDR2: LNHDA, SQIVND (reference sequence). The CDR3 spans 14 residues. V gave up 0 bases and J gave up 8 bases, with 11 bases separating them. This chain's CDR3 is CASSIEVDAKPQHF. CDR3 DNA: TGTGCCAGTAGTATAGAGGTGGACGCTAAGCCCCAGCATTTT.

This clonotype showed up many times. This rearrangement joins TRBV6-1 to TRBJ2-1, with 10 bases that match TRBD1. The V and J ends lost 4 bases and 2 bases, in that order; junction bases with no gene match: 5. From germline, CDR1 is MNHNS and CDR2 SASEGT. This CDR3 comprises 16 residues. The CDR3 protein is CASSGRGTGAYNEQFF. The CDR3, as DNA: TGTGCCAGCAGTGGCCGCGGGACAGGGGCCTACAATGAGCAGTTCTTC.

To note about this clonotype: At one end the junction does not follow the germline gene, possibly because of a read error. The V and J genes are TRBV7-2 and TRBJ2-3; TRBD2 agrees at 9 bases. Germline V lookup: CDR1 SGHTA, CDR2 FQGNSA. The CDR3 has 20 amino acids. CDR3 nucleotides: TGCGCCAGCAGCCAAGATTGGGGAATTTCGGGACTAGCTGGCACAGATACGCAGTATTTT. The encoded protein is CASSQDWGISGLAGTDTQYF.

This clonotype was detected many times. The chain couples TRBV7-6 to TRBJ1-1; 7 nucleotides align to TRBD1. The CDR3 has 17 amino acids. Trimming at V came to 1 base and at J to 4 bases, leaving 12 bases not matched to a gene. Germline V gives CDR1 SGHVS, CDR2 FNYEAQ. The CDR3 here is CASSLGPPAGGSTEAFF. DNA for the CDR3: TGTGCCAGCAGCTTAGGCCCCCCGGCAGGGGGTAGCACTGAAGCTTTCTTT. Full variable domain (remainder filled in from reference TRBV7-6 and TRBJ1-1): GAGVSQSPRYKVTKRGQDVALRCDPISGHVSLYWYRQALGQGPEFLTYFNYEAQQDKSGLPNDRFSAERPEGSISTLTIQRTEQRDSAMYRCASSLGPPAGGSTEAFFGQGTRLTVV.

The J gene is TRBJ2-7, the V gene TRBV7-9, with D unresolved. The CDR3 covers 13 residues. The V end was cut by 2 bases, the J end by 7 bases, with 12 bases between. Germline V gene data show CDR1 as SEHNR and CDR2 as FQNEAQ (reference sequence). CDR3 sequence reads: CASSLKAAREQYF. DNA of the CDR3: TGTGCCAGCAGCTTAAAAGCCGCTAGGGAGCAGTACTTC.

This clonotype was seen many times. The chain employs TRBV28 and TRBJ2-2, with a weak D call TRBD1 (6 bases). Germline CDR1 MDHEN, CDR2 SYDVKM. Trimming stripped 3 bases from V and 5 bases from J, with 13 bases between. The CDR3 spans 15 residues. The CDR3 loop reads CASSLGARETGELFF. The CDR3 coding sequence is TGTGCCAGCAGTTTGGGGGCGAGGGAGACCGGGGAGCTGTTTTTT.

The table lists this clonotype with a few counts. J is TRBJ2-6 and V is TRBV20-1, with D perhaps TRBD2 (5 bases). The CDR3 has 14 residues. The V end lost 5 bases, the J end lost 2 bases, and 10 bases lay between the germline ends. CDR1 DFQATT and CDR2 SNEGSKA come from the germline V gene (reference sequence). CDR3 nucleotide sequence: TGCAGTGCTCCCGAGGGCACTGGGGCCAACGTCCTGACTTTC. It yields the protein CSAPEGTGANVLTF.

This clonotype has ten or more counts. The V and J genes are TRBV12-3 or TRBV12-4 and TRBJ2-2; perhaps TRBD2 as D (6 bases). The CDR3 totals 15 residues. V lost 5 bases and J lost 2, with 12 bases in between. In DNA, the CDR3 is TGTGCCAGCAGTCCGGGACTCCTAAACACCGGGGAGCTGTTTTTT. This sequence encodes CASSPGLLNTGELFF.

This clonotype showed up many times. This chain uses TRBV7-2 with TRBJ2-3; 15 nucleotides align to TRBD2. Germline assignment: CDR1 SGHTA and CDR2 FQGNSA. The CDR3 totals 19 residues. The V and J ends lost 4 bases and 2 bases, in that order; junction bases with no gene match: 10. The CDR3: CASSSSWTSGRGNTDTQYF. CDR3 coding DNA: TGTGCCAGCAGCTCATCCTGGACTAGCGGGAGGGGAAACACAGATACGCAGTATTTT. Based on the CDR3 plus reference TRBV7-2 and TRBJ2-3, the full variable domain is GAGVSQSPSNKVTEKGKDVELRCDPISGHTALYWYRQSLGQGLEFLIYFQGNSAPDKSGLPSDRFSAERTGGSVSTLTIQRTQQEDSAVYLCASSSSWTSGRGNTDTQYFGPGTRLTVL.

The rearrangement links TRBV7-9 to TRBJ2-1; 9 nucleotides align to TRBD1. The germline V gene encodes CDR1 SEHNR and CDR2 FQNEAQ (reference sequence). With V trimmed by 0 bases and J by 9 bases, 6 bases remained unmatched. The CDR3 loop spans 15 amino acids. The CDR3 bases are TGTGCCAGCAGCTTAGCCACAGGGGGCGCGGGTGAGCAGTTCTTC. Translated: CASSLATGGAGEQFF. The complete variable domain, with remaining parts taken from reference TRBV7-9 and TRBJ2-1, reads DTGVSQNPRHKITKRGQNVTFRCDPISEHNRLYWYRQTLGQGPEFLTYFQNEAQLEKSRLLSDRFSAERPKGSFSTLEIQRTEQGDSAMYLCASSLATGGAGEQFFGPGTRLTVL.

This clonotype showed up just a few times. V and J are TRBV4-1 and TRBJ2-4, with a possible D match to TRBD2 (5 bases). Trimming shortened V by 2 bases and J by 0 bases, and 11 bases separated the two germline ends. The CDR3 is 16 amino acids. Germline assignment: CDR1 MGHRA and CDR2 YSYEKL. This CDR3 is CASSQYWELAKNIQYF. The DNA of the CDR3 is TGCGCCAGCAGCCAATATTGGGAGCTAGCCAAAAACATTCAGTACTTC.

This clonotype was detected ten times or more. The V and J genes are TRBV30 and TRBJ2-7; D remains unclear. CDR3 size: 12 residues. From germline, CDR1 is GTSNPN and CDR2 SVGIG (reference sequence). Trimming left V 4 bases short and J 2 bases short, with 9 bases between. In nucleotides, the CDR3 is TGTGCCTGGACTGGCACTGCCTACGAGCAGTACTTC. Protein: CAWTGTAYEQYF.

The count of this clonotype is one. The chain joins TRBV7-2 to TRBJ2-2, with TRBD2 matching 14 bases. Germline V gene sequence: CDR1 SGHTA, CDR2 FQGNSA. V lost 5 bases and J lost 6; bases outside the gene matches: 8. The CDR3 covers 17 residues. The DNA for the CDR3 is TGTGCCAGCAGCCCGACTAGCGGGAGGGCCTTCGCCGGGGAGCTGTTTTTT. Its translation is CASSPTSGRAFAGELFF.

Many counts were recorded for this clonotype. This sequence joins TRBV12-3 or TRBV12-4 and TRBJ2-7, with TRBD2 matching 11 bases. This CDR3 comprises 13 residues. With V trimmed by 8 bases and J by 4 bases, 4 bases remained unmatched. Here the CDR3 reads CASGTSGSYEQYF. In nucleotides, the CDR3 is TGTGCCAGCGGAACTAGCGGGAGTTACGAGCAGTACTTC.

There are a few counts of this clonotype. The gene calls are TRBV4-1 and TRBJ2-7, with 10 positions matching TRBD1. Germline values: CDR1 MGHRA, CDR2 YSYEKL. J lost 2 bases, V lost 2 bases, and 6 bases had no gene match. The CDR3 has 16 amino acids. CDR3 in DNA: TGCGCCAGCAGCCAACGGCAAGGGACAGGGGCCTACGAGCAGTACTTC. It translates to CASSQRQGTGAYEQYF.

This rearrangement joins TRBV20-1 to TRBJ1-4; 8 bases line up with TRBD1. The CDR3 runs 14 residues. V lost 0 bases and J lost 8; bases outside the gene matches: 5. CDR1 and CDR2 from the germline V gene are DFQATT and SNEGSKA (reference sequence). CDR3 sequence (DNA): TGCAGTGCTAGAGATAGGACAGGGTGGGAAAAACTGTTTTTT. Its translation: CSARDRTGWEKLFF.

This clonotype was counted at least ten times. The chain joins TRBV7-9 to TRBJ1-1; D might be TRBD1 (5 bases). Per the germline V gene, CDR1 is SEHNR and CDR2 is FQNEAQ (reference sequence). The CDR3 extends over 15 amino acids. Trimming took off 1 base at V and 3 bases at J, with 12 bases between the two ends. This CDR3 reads CASSLDGRGDTEAFF. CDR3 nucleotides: TGTGCCAGCAGCTTAGATGGACGGGGGGACACTGAAGCTTTCTTT.

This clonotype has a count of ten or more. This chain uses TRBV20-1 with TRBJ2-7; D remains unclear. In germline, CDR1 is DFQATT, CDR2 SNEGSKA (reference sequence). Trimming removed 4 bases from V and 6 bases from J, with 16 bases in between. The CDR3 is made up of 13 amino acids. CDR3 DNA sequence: TGCAGTGCTAAGTTGGGTGTCCCCTCCGAGCAGTACTTC. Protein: CSAKLGVPSEQYF.

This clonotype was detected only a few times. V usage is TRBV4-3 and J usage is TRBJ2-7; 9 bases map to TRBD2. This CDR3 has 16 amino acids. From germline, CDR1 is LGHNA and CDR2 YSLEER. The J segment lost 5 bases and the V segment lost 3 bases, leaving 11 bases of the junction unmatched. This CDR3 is CASSQVSGSWDNEQYF. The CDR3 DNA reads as TGCGCCAGCAGCCAGGTTAGCGGGAGCTGGGATAACGAGCAGTACTTC.

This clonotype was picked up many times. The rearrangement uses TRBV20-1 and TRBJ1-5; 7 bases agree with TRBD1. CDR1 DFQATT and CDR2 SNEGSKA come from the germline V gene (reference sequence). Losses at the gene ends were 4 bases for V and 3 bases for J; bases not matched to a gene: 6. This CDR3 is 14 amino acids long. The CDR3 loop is CSAKIDRDNQPQHF. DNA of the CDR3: TGCAGTGCTAAAATAGACAGGGACAATCAGCCCCAGCATTTT.

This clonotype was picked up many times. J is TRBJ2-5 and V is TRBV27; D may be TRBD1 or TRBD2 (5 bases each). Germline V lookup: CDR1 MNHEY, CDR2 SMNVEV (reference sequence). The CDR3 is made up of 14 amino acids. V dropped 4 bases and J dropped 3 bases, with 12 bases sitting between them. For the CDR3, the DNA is TGTGCCAGCAGTTCTAGAGGGGATGAAGAGACCCAGTACTTC. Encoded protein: CASSSRGDEETQYF.

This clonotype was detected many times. The CDR3 DNA sequence: TGTGCCAGCAGCTTAGGGGGACAGGGGAGACTTGAAGCTTTCTTT. Amino acids: CASSLGGQGRLEAFF. The chain recombines TRBV7-2 with TRBJ1-1; 10 positions agree with TRBD1. The CDR3 consists of 15 residues. CDR1 is SGHTA and CDR2 is FQGNSA in the germline V gene. Trimming removed 1 base from V and 7 bases from J; junction bases left unmatched: 6.

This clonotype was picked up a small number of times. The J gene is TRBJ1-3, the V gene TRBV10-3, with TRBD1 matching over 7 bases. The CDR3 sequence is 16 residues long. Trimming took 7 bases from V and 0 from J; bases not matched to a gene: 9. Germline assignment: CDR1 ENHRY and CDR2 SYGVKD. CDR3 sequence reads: CAITLTGSPSGNTIYF. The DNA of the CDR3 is TGTGCCATCACCTTGACAGGGTCCCCCTCTGGAAACACCATATATTTT.

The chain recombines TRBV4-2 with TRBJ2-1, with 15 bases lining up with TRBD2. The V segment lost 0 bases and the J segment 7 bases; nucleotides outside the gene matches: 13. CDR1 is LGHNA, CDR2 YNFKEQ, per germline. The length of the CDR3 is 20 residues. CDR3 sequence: CASSQDWTSGRARGLNEQFF. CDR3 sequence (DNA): TGTGCCAGCAGCCAAGATTGGACTAGCGGGAGGGCCCGAGGTTTAAATGAGCAGTTCTTC.

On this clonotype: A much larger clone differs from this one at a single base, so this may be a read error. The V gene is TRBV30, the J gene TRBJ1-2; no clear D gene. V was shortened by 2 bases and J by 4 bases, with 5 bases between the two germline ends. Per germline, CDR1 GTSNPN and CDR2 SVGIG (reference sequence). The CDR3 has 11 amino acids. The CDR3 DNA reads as TGTGCCTGGAGTAGGATCTATGGCTACACCTTC. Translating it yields CAWSRIYGYTF. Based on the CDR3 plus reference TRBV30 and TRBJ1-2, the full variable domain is SQTIHQWPATLVQPVGSPLSLECTVEGTSNPNLYWYRQAAGRGLQLLFYSVGIGQISSEVPQNLSASRPQDRQFILSSKKLLLSDSGFYLCAWSRIYGYTFGSGTRLTVV.